The 16 T cell receptor beta chains below all came from one sample that was sequenced in a study of vaccination effects on CD4 cells after COVID-19. Which antigens these TCRs recognize remains unknown. Clones were read by immunoSEQ multiplex PCR, and TCRdb kept only the in-frame ones, dropping some. The repertoire consists of about 41,000 clones, with under 85% occurring once and the leading ten covering 2.5% to 3.5%. Within the ViraFEST assay, antigen-specific CD4+ T cells underwent expansion with viral peptide pools prior to sequencing. CD4+ T cells were isolated after around ten days of culture. Nucleocapsid antibody tests were negative, and the vaccine recipients had no prior SARS-CoV-2 infection. Source: CD4+ T cells from PBMCs cultured with HCoV-NL63 spike peptides, taken before COVID-19 vaccination. These receptors all stem from a human donor who received a COVID-19 vaccine.

This clone has just one count. The chain employs TRBV11-2 and TRBJ2-1, with TRBD2 matching over 10 bases. The CDR3 is 17 residues long. J gave up 7 bases and V 6 bases, and 15 bases lay outside the gene matches. CDR1 and CDR2 from the germline V gene are SGHAT and FQNNGV. CDR3 amino acids: CASRQAQGGLAANEQFF. The CDR3 bases are TGTGCCAGCAGACAAGCACAGGGTGGACTAGCGGCGAATGAGCAGTTCTTC.

This clone came up a few times. The chain couples TRBV10-3 to TRBJ1-2; D is unclear. The CDR3 consists of 13 residues. Germline CDR1 ENHRY, CDR2 SYGVKD. The V end lost 6 bases, the J end lost 8 bases, and 16 bases lay between the germline ends. The CDR3 DNA reads TGTGCCATCAGCGAAACCCTCAGGCAGGGCTACACCTTC. Translated, it gives CAISETLRQGYTF.

The V and J genes are TRBV5-1 and TRBJ1-2; 9 bases match TRBD1. J was trimmed by 0 bases and V by 1 base; bases with no gene match: 4. The CDR3 covers 16 residues. Germline loops: CDR1 SGHRS, CDR2 YFSETQ. The DNA for the CDR3 is TGCGCCAGCAGCTTGTTGGGACAGGGCTCTAACTATGGCTACACCTTC. Translation: CASSLLGQGSNYGYTF.

This sequence joins TRBV3-1 (or the pseudogene TRBV3-2) and TRBJ2-6; no clear D gene. Germline V gene data show CDR1 as LGHDT and CDR2 as YNNKEL (reference sequence). Trimming cost V 0 bases and J 3 bases, with 9 bases left between them. The CDR3 runs 16 residues. The CDR3 here is CASSQDGDGGANVLTF. The CDR3 DNA reads as TGTGCCAGCAGCCAAGACGGAGACGGTGGGGCCAACGTCCTGACTTTC.

V and J are TRBV7-2 and TRBJ2-2; no clear D gene. Trimming cost V 2 bases and J 6 bases, with 16 bases left between them. From germline, CDR1 is SGHTA and CDR2 FQGNSA. This CDR3 comprises 16 residues. The CDR3, as DNA: TGTGCCAGCAGCTTATGGTCTGCTATTCCACCCGGGGAGCTGTTTTTT. This gives the protein CASSLWSAIPPGELFF.

CDR3 amino acids: CASNLTGVSNQPQHF. The CDR3, as DNA: TGTGCCAGCAACTTGACAGGGGTTAGCAATCAGCCCCAGCATTTT. This chain uses TRBV14 with TRBJ1-5; 8 nucleotides agree with TRBD1. The CDR3 totals 15 residues. Looked up from germline, CDR1 is SGHDN and CDR2 is FVKESK. V was pared by 7 bases and J by 0 bases, with 5 bases of the junction left unmatched.

This clone came up once. The rearrangement uses TRBV6-6 and TRBJ2-2; D possibly uses TRBD1 or TRBD2 (5 bases each). The germline V and J ends were trimmed by 4 bases and 1 base, with 10 bases remaining between them. The CDR3 extends over 15 amino acids. CDR1 and CDR2 (germline): MNHNY, SVGAGI (reference sequence). The CDR3, as DNA: TGTGCCAGCAGTTCCCAGGGAGAGAACACCGGGGAGCTGTTTTTT. Its translation is CASSSQGENTGELFF.

The gene calls are TRBV5-6 and TRBJ1-2; TRBD1 agrees at 9 bases. V shed 4 bases and J 5 bases; nucleotides not matched to a gene: 6. The length of the CDR3 is 14 residues. The germline V gene encodes CDR1 SGHDT and CDR2 YYEEEE. CDR3 nucleotide sequence: TGTGCCAGCAGCCCGGACAGGGGTAGATATGGCTACACCTTC. As protein: CASSPDRGRYGYTF.

The chain joins TRBV7-3 to TRBJ1-6; D call uncertain. V dropped 4 bases and J dropped 7 bases, with 20 bases sitting between them. The CDR3 extends over 17 amino acids. Germline V lookup: CDR1 SGHTA, CDR2 FQGTGA. The CDR3 DNA sequence: TGTGCCAGCAGCTATGGTCCCTCCGGGTCTCGGAATTCACCCCTCCACTTT. Amino acid sequence: CASSYGPSGSRNSPLHF.

The chain is built from TRBV28 and TRBJ1-6, with TRBD1 identical over 8 bases. The CDR3 length is 16 residues. The V and J ends lost 2 bases and 7 bases, in that order; junction bases with no gene match: 7. CDR1 is MDHEN, CDR2 SYDVKM, per germline. The CDR3 coding sequence is TGTGCCAGCAGTTTAGGAGACAGGGGATCCAATTCACCCCTCCACTTT. Protein product: CASSLGDRGSNSPLHF.

The rearrangement uses TRBV5-8 and TRBJ2-5; D gene ambiguous. This CDR3 spans 13 amino acids. The germline V and J ends were trimmed by 0 bases and 4 bases, with 7 bases remaining between them. Germline values: CDR1 SGHTS, CDR2 YDEGEE. CDR3 coding DNA: TGTGCCAGCAGCTTGGACAGCCCAGAGACCCAGTACTTC. Translated, it gives CASSLDSPETQYF.

The chain uses TRBV10-3 and TRBJ2-2; 9 nucleotides match TRBD1. The germline V gene has CDR1 ENHRY and CDR2 SYGVKD. The length of the CDR3 is 15 residues. The V segment lost 4 bases and the J segment 6 bases; nucleotides outside the gene matches: 6. CDR3 nucleotides: TGTGCCATCAGTGCGGGACAGGGTGTGTCCGGGGAGCTGTTTTTT. Protein sequence: CAISAGQGVSGELFF.

The J gene is TRBJ2-5, the V gene TRBV10-1; 7 bases are shared with TRBD2. Germline CDR1 WNHNN, CDR2 SYGVQD (reference sequence). Trimming removed 2 bases from V and 3 bases from J; junction bases left unmatched: 6. The CDR3 totals 15 residues. CDR3 sequence: CASSESAGEEETQYF. CDR3 nucleotides: TGCGCCAGCAGTGAGAGCGCGGGGGAAGAAGAGACCCAGTACTTC.

The chain couples TRBV14 to TRBJ2-5; 7 nucleotides agree with TRBD2. The V and J ends lost 4 bases and 1 base, in that order; junction bases with no gene match: 6. The CDR3 is 15 residues long. Germline lookup yields CDR1 SGHDN and CDR2 FVKESK. CDR3 bases: TGTGCCAGCAGCCGAGGGGACTACTCCCAAGAGACCCAGTACTTC. Translation gives CASSRGDYSQETQYF.

The CDR3 protein is CASSLPGETQYF. In nucleotides, the CDR3 is TGCGCCAGCAGCTTACCAGGCGAGACCCAGTACTTC. This sequence joins TRBV5-1 and TRBJ2-5, with no clear D. V was pared by 2 bases and J by 5 bases, with 7 bases between. Per germline, CDR1 SGHRS and CDR2 YFSETQ. This CDR3 has 12 residues.

The V and J genes are TRBV5-4 and TRBJ2-2, with TRBD1 matching over 10 bases. The trim removed 4 bases at V and 6 bases at J, leaving 6 bases unmatched. This CDR3 spans 15 amino acids. Germline V gene sequence: CDR1 SGHNT, CDR2 YYREEE (reference sequence). The CDR3 loop is CASSPGTGVSGELFF. The CDR3 DNA is TGTGCCAGCAGCCCAGGGACAGGGGTTTCCGGGGAGCTGTTTTTT. Based on the CDR3 plus reference TRBV5-4 and TRBJ2-2, the full variable domain is ETGVTQSPTHLIKTRGQQVTLRCSSQSGHNTVSWYQQALGQGPQFIFQYYREEENGRGNFPPRFSGLQFPNYSSELNVNALELDDSALYLCASSPGTGVSGELFFGEGSRLTVL.